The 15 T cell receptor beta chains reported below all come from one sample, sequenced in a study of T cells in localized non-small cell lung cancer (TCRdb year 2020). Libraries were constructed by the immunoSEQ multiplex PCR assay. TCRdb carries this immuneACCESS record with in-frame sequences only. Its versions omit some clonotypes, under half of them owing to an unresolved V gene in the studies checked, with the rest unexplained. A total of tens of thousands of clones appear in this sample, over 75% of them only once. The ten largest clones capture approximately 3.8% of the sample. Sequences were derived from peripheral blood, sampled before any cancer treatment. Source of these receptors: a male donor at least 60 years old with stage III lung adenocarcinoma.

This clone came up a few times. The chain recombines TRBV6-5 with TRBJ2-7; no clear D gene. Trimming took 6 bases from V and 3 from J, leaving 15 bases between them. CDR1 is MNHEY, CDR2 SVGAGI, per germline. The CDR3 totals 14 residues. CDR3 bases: TGTGCCAGCAGCCGAGACGGACGATTCTACGAGCAGTACTTC. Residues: CASSRDGRFYEQYF.

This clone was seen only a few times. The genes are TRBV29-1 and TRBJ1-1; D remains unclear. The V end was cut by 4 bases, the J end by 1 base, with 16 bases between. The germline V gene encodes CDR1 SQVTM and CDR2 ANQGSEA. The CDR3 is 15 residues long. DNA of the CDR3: TGCAGCGTTGTGGGTCCAGGACGGCAGAACACTGAAGCTTTCTTT. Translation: CSVVGPGRQNTEAFF.

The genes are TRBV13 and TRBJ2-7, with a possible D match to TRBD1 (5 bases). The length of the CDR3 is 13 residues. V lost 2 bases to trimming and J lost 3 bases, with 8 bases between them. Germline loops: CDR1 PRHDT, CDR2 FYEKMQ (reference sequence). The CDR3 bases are TGTGCCAGCAGCTTACAGGACAACTACGAGCAGTACTTC. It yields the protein CASSLQDNYEQYF.

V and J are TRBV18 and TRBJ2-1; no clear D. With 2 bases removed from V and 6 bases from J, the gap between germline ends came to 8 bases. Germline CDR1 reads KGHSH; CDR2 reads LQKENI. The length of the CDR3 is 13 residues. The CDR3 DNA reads TGTGCCAGCTCACCAGGGGATTTCAATGAGCAGTTCTTC. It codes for CASSPGDFNEQFF.

CDR3: CASSKTGRLQFF. DNA of the CDR3: TGTGCCAGCAGTAAGACGGGCAGACTGCAGTTCTTC. This chain uses TRBV28 with TRBJ2-1; D is unclear. The germline CDR1 and CDR2 sequences are MDHEN and SYDVKM. The germline V and J ends were trimmed by 5 bases and 12 bases, with 14 bases remaining between them. The CDR3 has 12 residues.

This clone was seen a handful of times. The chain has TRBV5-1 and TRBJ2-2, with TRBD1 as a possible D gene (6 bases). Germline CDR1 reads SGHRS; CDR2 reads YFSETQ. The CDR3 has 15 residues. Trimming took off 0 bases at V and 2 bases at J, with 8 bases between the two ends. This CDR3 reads CASSLVGGNTGELFF. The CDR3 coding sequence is TGCGCCAGCAGCTTGGTAGGGGGAAACACCGGGGAGCTGTTTTTT. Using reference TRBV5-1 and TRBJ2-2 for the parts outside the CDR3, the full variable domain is KAGVTQTPRYLIKTRGQQVTLSCSPISGHRSVSWYQQTPGQGLQFLFEYFSETQRNKGNFPGRFSGRQFSNSRSEMNVSTLELGDSALYLCASSLVGGNTGELFFGEGSRLTVL.

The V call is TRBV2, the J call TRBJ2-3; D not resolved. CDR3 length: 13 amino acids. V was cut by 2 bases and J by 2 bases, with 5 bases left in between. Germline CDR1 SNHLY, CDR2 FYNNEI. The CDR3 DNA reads TGTGCCAGCAGTGAACGGTCCACAGATACGCAGTATTTT. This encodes CASSERSTDTQYF.

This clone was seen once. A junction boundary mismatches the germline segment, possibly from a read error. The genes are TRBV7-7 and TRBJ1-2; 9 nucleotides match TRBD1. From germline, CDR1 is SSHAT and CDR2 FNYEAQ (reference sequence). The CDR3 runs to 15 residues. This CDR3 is CASSPRDRAHYGYTF. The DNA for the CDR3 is TGTGCTAGCAGCCCTCGGGACAGGGCCCACTATGGCTACACCTTC.

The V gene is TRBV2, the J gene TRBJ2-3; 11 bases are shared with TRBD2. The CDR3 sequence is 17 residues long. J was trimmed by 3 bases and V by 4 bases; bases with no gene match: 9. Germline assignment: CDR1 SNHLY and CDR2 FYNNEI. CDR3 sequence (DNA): TGTGCCAGCAGTGTCACCGGGACTAGCGGCGGTACAGATACGCAGTATTTT. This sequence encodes CASSVTGTSGGTDTQYF.

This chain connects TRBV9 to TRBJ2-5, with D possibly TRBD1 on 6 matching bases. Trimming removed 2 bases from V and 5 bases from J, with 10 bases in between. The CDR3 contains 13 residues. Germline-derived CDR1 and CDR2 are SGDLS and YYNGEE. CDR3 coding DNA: TGTGCCAGCAGCGTTGCAGGGGAGGAGACCCAGTACTTC. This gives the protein CASSVAGEETQYF.

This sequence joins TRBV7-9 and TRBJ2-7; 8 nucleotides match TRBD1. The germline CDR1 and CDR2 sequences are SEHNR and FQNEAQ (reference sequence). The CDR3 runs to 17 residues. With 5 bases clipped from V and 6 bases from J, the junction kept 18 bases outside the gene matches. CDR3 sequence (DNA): TGTGCCAGCAGCGGCGGACAGGGACTCTCATGGAAGGGCGAGCAGTACTTC. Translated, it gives CASSGGQGLSWKGEQYF.

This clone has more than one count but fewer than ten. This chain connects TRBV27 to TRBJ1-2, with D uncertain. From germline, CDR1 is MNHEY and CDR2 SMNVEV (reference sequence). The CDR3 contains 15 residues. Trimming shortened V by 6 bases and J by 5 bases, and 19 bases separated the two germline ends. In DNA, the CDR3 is TGTGCCAGCAGCAAAAACTCCGGGGTGAGGTATGGCTACACCTTC. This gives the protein CASSKNSGVRYGYTF.

The CDR3 DNA reads TGTGCCAGCTCACCAAATTCCAGGGGTGGCGAGCAGTACTTC. As protein: CASSPNSRGGEQYF. The chain joins TRBV18 to TRBJ2-7, with a tentative D call TRBD1 (6 bases). Germline CDR1 is KGHSH and CDR2 is LQKENI. V shed 2 bases and J shed 6 bases, with 14 bases lying between them. The CDR3 has 14 amino acids.

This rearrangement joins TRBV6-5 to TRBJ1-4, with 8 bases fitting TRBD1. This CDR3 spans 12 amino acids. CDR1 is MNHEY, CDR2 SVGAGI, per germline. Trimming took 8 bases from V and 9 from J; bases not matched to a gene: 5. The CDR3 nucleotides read TGTGCCAGCGGCCGACAGGGGAAAAAACTGTTTTTT. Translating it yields CASGRQGKKLFF.

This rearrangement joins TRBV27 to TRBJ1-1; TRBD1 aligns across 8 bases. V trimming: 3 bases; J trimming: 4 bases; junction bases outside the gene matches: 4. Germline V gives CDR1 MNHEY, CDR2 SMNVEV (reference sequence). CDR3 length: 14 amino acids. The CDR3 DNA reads TGTGCCAGCAGTTTGATTCAGGGGGCCACTGAAGCTTTCTTT. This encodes CASSLIQGATEAFF.